This T cell receptor (beta chain) was identified in a study of blood T cell repertoires in COVID-19. Across the study: Researchers got acute and convalescent COVID-19 samples from the United States, Italy and Spain. Sources were T cells, B-cell-depleted T cells, or PBMCs; the material itself was cDNA or gDNA.

This clone was detected only a few times. CDR1 and CDR2 (germline): KGHSH, LQKENI. CDR3 length: 15 amino acids. With 0 bases removed from V and 6 bases from J, the gap between germline ends came to 14 bases. Original data processing: Using reference gene primer amplification, nucleated cell counts were estimated. Data came from immunoSEQ multiplex PCR; TCRdb stores just in-frame clones and leaves some out. The DNA was the basis for D and trimming; V, J and clone size are from that table. Among about 120,000 clones listed, around 89% were seen once. The V call is TRBV18, the J call TRBJ1-2; tentatively, D is TRBD1 (6 bases). This sequence was found in a human donor with acute or convalescent COVID-19. The donor label of this sample is uncertain. The specimen sequenced was peripheral blood. The CDR3 sequence is CASSPPSRGVDGYTF. CDR3 sequence (DNA): TGTGCCAGCTCACCACCCAGCAGGGGAGTTGATGGCTACACCTTC.